This TCR beta chain was retrieved from a study of T cells after yellow fever vaccination. Findings and limits, study-wide: Post-booster repertoires again held most primary-vaccination clones (roughly 95% CD4, about 88% CD8).

To note about this clonotype: Antigen specificity is unknown.

Germline-derived CDR1 and CDR2 are SEHNR and FQNEAQ (reference sequence). V lost 5 bases, J lost 4 bases, and 14 bases lay in between. This CDR3 region has 14 residues. TCRdb re-analysed the 5' RACE reads in MiXCR, keeping a single row per CDR3 protein. Found here are fewer than 400,000 distinct CDR3 sequences, about 10% of them singletons; the top ten hold approximately 3%. The rearrangement links TRBV7-9 to TRBJ1-1; no clear D. The source was CD4+ T cells sorted from PBMCs, collected 45 days after the yellow fever booster vaccination. The receptor comes from a man aged 18 to 30 who received the YFV17D yellow fever vaccine. This chain's CDR3 is CASSLGDEGTEAFF. As DNA, the CDR3 is TGTGCCAGCAGCCTCGGGGATGAGGGCACTGAAGCTTTCTTT.